The rows below give T cell receptor beta chains drawn from one sample of a study of blood T cell repertoires in COVID-19. Assay: immunoSEQ multiplex PCR; the TCRdb copy retains only in-frame clones and omits some. There are 180,000 or so clones in the sample; around four fifths occur only once, and less than 4.5% lies in the top ten. Sequencing was done on a sample of PBMCs or T cells enriched from blood (not recorded which). The receptors originated from a woman aged 45-65 years in a cohort exposed to, infected with or recovered from COVID-19 (not recorded which). CDR3s include the opening cysteine and the closing phenylalanine or tryptophan. A D gene is named only where the DNA matches it firmly. Size values are once, few and many counts, or a class for expanded clones, and some rows have none.

cdr3_length	v_call	d_call	j_call	clone_size	cdr3_aa	cdr3_nt
14	TRBV11-2	NA	TRBJ1-1	NA	CASSFRSVNTEAFF	TGTGCCAGCAGCTTCAGGTCAGTTAACACTGAAGCTTTCTTT
15	TRBV15	TRBD2	TRBJ2-1	NA	CATSVGTSSYNEQFF	TGTGCCACCAGCGTTGGGACTAGCTCCTACAATGAGCAGTTCTTC
15	TRBV25-1	NA	TRBJ2-5	NA	CASSLNLGGEETQYF	TGTGCCAGCAGTTTGAACTTAGGGGGGGAAGAGACCCAGTACTTC
20	TRBV4-2	TRBD1	TRBJ1-6	NA	CASSQDGTGGLFSYNSPLHF	TGTGCCAGCAGCCAAGACGGGACAGGGGGCTTGTTCTCCTATAATTCACCCCTCCACTTT
13	TRBV19	NA	TRBJ1-1	few	CASSIGGNTEAFF	TGTGCCAGTAGTATAGGCGGGAACACTGAAGCTTTCTTT
14	TRBV6-4	TRBD1	TRBJ2-3	NA	CASSEGTATDTQYF	TGTGCCAGCAGTGAAGGGACAGCGACAGATACGCAGTATTTT
15	TRBV7-2	NA	TRBJ2-7	NA	CASSLVIETVDEQYF	TGTGCCAGCAGCTTAGTTATTGAGACAGTCGACGAGCAGTACTTC
16	TRBV6-2/TRBV6-3	NA	TRBJ1-2	NA	CASSPRESGGILGYTF	TGTGCCAGCAGTCCGAGGGAAAGCGGGGGAATACTAGGCTACACCTTC
15	TRBV3-1/TRBV3-2	NA	TRBJ2-7	NA	CASSQVPRSSYEQYF	TGTGCCAGCAGCCAAGTTCCGCGGAGCTCCTACGAGCAGTACTTC
14	TRBV3-1/TRBV3-2	NA	TRBJ2-2	NA	CASSQVTRTGELFF	TGTGCCAGCAGCCAAGTTACACGCACCGGGGAGCTGTTTTTT
15	TRBV3-1/TRBV3-2	NA	TRBJ2-7	NA	CASSPGYGGNYEQYF	TGTGCCAGCAGCCCAGGGTACGGCGGGAACTACGAGCAGTACTTC
13	TRBV7-9	NA	TRBJ2-3	NA	CASSYASSDTQYF	TGTGCCAGCAGCTACGCCTCGAGTGATACGCAGTATTTT
14	TRBV19	NA	TRBJ2-1	NA	CASSIGSSYNEQFF	TGTGCCAGTAGTATAGGTAGTTCCTACAATGAGCAGTTCTTC
17	TRBV27	TRBD2	TRBJ2-7	NA	CASSPSDPGLASYEQYF	TGTGCCAGCAGTCCCTCCGACCCGGGACTAGCAAGCTACGAGCAGTACTTC
11	TRBV12-3/TRBV12-4	NA	TRBJ2-7	NA	CASSFSREQYF	TGTGCCAGCAGTTTCTCTCGCGAGCAGTACTTC
13	TRBV30	TRBD1	TRBJ1-2	few	CAWSFDRGDGYTF	TGTGCCTGGAGTTTCGACAGGGGCGATGGCTACACCTTC
18	TRBV9	TRBD2	TRBJ2-1	NA	CASSVVTGGGRRNNEQFF	TGTGCCAGCAGCGTAGTAACTGGGGGGGGACGCCGAAACAATGAGCAGTTCTTC
15	TRBV5-4	NA	TRBJ2-7	NA	CASRTDRNRAYEQYF	TGTGCCAGCAGAACCGACAGGAACCGAGCCTACGAGCAGTACTTC
15	TRBV5-1	TRBD1	TRBJ2-1	NA	CASSASGQPIDEQFF	TGCGCCAGCAGCGCATCGGGACAGCCAATTGATGAGCAGTTCTTC
14	TRBV21-1	NA	TRBJ2-5	NA	CASSKVELAGTQYF	TGTGCCAGCAGCAAAGTGGAGCTAGCAGGGACCCAGTACTTC
17	TRBV9	TRBD2	TRBJ2-3	NA	CASSVLAGELSAVTQYF	TGTGCCAGCAGCGTATTGGCGGGAGAATTGTCGGCGGTTACGCAGTATTTT
14	TRBV24-1	NA	TRBJ2-5	NA	CATSDFGLQETQYF	TGTGCCACCAGTGATTTTGGGCTACAAGAGACCCAGTACTTC
12	TRBV2	NA	TRBJ2-5	NA	CASRGPGETQYF	TGTGCCAGCAGGGGGCCAGGGGAGACCCAGTACTTC
14	TRBV5-1	NA	TRBJ2-7	NA	CASSLDDPEREQYF	TGCGCCAGCAGCTTGGATGACCCAGAGCGGGAGCAGTACTTC
17	TRBV28	TRBD1	TRBJ1-6	once	CASIGTGGVAYNSPLHF	TGTGCCAGTATAGGGACAGGGGGCGTAGCCTATAATTCACCCCTCCACTTT
16	TRBV6-2/TRBV6-3	TRBD2	TRBJ2-5	once	CASSYRASGVEETQYF	TGTGCCAGCAGTTACCGGGCTAGCGGGGTCGAAGAGACCCAGTACTTC
17	TRBV4-1	TRBD1	TRBJ1-2	NA	CASSQDSQGPVDYGYTF	TGCGCCAGCAGCCAAGATTCACAGGGGCCAGTTGACTATGGCTACACCTTC
13	TRBV12-3/TRBV12-4	NA	TRBJ1-2	NA	CASSRDGGGGYTF	TGTGCCAGCAGCCGGGACGGGGGTGGTGGCTACACCTTC
16	TRBV11-2	NA	TRBJ2-7	NA	CASSLITGRSSYEQYF	TGTGCCAGCAGCTTAATTACAGGCAGGAGCTCCTACGAGCAGTACTTC
15	TRBV27	TRBD2	TRBJ2-3	NA	CASSSRGGRVDTQYF	TGTGCCAGCAGCTCGCGGGGGGGCCGGGTAGATACGCAGTATTTT
14	TRBV28	NA	TRBJ1-5	few	CASSLAGRNQPQHF	TGTGCCAGCAGTTTGGCCGGGAGGAATCAGCCCCAGCATTTT
18	TRBV6-1	NA	TRBJ2-5	NA	CASSEFGDLRVFGETQYF	TGTGCCAGCAGTGAATTCGGAGACCTGAGAGTATTTGGGGAGACCCAGTACTTC
15	TRBV2	TRBD2	TRBJ2-7	once	CASSAGGAGAYEQYF	TGTGCCAGCAGTGCCGGGGGGGCGGGCGCTTACGAGCAGTACTTC
18	TRBV4-2	TRBD2	TRBJ2-7	NA	CASSQDSQRVAGSYEQYF	TGTGCCAGCAGCCAAGATAGCCAAAGGGTAGCGGGGAGCTACGAGCAGTACTTC
17	TRBV2	TRBD1	TRBJ2-7	NA	CASSSTTAGTASYEQYF	TGTGCCAGCAGTTCCACCACAGCCGGGACAGCCTCCTACGAGCAGTACTTC
12	TRBV29-1	NA	TRBJ1-1	NA	CSVKHMNTEAFF	TGCAGCGTTAAGCATATGAACACTGAAGCTTTCTTT
12	TRBV11-3	NA	TRBJ2-3	NA	CASSLQGGTQYF	TGTGCCAGCAGCTTACAAGGCGGGACGCAGTATTTT
11	TRBV28	TRBD1	TRBJ1-4	NA	CASSLRGPLFF	TGTGCCAGCAGCCTCAGGGGGCCACTGTTTTTT
15	TRBV4-1	NA	TRBJ1-5	NA	CASSQERDLVGPQHF	TGCGCCAGCAGCCAAGAGCGAGACCTGGTGGGCCCCCAGCATTTT
14	TRBV6-4	NA	TRBJ1-2	NA	CARTKGGLDYGYTF	TGTGCCAGGACAAAGGGGGGGCTGGACTATGGCTACACCTTC
14	TRBV9	TRBD1	TRBJ1-6	NA	CASSVTGENSPLHF	TGTGCCAGCAGCGTGACAGGGGAAAATTCACCCCTCCACTTT
12	TRBV20-1	NA	TRBJ2-7	few	CSASRQAYEQYF	TGCAGTGCCAGTAGGCAGGCCTACGAGCAGTACTTC
18	TRBV6-1	TRBD2	TRBJ2-2	NA	CASSVFLAGAGVAGELFF	TGTGCCAGCAGTGTATTTCTAGCGGGAGCGGGAGTGGCCGGGGAGCTGTTTTTT
12	TRBV6-1	NA	TRBJ2-7	NA	CASSEETAEQYF	TGTGCCAGCAGTGAAGAAACTGCCGAGCAGTACTTC
14	TRBV6-4	NA	TRBJ2-1	NA	CASSARGRHNEQFF	TGTGCCAGCAGTGCTAGGGGGAGACACAATGAGCAGTTCTTC
14	TRBV7-8	TRBD1	TRBJ2-7	NA	CASSSGTGAYEQYF	TGTGCCAGCAGCTCCGGGACAGGGGCCTACGAGCAGTACTTC
12	TRBV7-2	TRBD1	TRBJ2-7	NA	CASRQEGAEQYF	TGTGCCAGCAGACAAGAGGGGGCTGAGCAGTACTTC
15	TRBV11-3	NA	TRBJ1-2	NA	CASSPRSTANYGYTF	TGTGCCAGCAGCCCCCGTTCCACAGCTAACTATGGCTACACCTTC
13	TRBV29-1	NA	TRBJ1-1	NA	CSVPRGGWTEAFF	TGCAGCGTTCCAAGGGGAGGTTGGACTGAAGCTTTCTTT
14	TRBV18	TRBD1	TRBJ1-2	NA	CASAPGTENYGYTF	TGTGCCAGCGCGCCCGGGACAGAGAACTATGGCTACACCTTC
13	TRBV28	NA	TRBJ1-2	NA	CASSTLRGFGYTF	TGTGCCAGCAGTACGCTCCGGGGATTTGGCTACACCTTC
15	TRBV7-9	NA	TRBJ2-3	NA	CASSLPPVGTDTQYF	TGTGCCAGCAGCCTACCGCCGGTTGGCACAGATACGCAGTATTTT
14	TRBV7-9	NA	TRBJ2-7	NA	CASSNGRLEAEQYF	TGTGCCAGCAGCAACGGGCGGCTGGAGGCCGAGCAGTACTTC
14	TRBV28	TRBD1	TRBJ1-2	NA	CASSRPGQFYGYTF	TGTGCCAGCAGCCGACCGGGACAGTTCTATGGCTACACCTTC
13	TRBV9	NA	TRBJ2-5	NA	CASRPVNQETQYF	TGTGCCAGCAGACCGGTGAACCAAGAGACCCAGTACTTC